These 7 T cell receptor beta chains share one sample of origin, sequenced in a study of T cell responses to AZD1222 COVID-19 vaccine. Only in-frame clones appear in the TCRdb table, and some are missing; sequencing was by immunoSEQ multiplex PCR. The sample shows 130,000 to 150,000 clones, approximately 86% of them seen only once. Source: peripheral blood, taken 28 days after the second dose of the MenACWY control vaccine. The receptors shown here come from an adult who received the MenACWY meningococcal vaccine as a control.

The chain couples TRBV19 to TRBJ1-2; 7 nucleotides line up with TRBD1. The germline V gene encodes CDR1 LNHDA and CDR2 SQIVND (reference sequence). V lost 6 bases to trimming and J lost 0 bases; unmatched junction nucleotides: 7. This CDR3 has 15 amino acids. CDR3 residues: CASSSGQATNYGYTF. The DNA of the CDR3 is TGTGCCAGTAGCAGTGGACAGGCAACTAACTATGGCTACACCTTC.

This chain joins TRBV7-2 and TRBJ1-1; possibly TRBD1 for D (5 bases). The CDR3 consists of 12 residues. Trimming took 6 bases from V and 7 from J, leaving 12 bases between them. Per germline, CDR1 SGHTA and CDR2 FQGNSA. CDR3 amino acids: CASRGTGVEAFF. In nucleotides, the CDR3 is TGTGCCAGCAGGGGAACGGGGGTTGAAGCTTTCTTT.

CDR3 in DNA: TGTGCCAGCAGCCGAGGAGACAGAGACTCTGGAAACACCATATATTTT. Its protein is CASSRGDRDSGNTIYF. V is TRBV3-1 (or the pseudogene TRBV3-2) and J is TRBJ1-3; possible D gene TRBD1, 5 bases. V lost 4 bases and J 0 bases, leaving 13 bases between the germline ends. The CDR3 is made up of 16 amino acids. Germline CDR1 and CDR2: LGHDT and YNNKEL (reference sequence).

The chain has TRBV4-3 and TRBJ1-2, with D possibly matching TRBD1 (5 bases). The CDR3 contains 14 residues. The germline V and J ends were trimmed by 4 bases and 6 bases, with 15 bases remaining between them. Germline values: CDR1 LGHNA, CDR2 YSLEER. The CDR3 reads CASSPRDQRNGYTF. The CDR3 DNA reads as TGCGCCAGCAGCCCACGGGACCAGAGGAATGGCTACACCTTC.

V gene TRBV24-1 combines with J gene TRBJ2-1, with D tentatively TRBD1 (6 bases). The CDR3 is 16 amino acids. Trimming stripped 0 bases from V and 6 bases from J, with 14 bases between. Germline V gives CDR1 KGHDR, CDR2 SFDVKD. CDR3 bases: TGTGCCACCAGTGATTTGCAAAGCAGGGGTTTCAATGAGCAGTTCTTC. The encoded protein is CATSDLQSRGFNEQFF.

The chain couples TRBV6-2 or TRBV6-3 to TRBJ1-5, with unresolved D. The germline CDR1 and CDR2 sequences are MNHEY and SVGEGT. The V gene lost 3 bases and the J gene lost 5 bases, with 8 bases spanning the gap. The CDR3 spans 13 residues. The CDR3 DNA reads TGTGCCAGCAGTTATCAGGCCCATCAGCCCCAGCATTTT. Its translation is CASSYQAHQPQHF.

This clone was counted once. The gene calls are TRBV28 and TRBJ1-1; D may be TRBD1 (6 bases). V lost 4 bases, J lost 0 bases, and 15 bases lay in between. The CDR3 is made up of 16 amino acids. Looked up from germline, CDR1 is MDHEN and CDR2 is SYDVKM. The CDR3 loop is CASSSGQRPMNTEAFF. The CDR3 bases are TGTGCCAGCAGTTCTGGACAGCGACCTATGAACACTGAAGCTTTCTTT.